A single sample gave rise to the 10 T cell receptor beta chains below, sequenced in a study of shared clonotypes between healthy human individuals. Measured with immunoSEQ multiplex PCR; TCRdb has only the in-frame clones, and not every one. The table lists 2 million to 3 million clones, more than 90% of them singletons, with around 0.14% in the top ten. Sequenced sample: naive CD4+ T cells sorted from blood. As to subset: CD45RA+ positively selected. The receptors shown here come from a man aged 18 to 30 in good health.

V is TRBV7-2 and J is TRBJ1-3, with 7 bases identical to TRBD1. The CDR3 has 14 residues. The V gene's germline CDR1 is SGHTA and CDR2 FQGNSA. V trimming: 5 bases; J trimming: 0 bases; junction bases outside the gene matches: 1. In DNA form, the CDR3 reads TGTGCCAGCAGCCGACAGGGCTCTGGAAACACCATATATTTT. This codes for CASSRQGSGNTIYF.

The CDR3 DNA follows: TGTGCCAGCTCTCTAGATGGAAACACCATATATTTT. Translated: CASSLDGNTIYF. The chain recombines TRBV18 with TRBJ1-3, with no clear D. CDR3 length: 12 residues. Germline CDR1 reads KGHSH; CDR2 reads LQKENI. V shed 6 bases and J shed 3 bases, with 6 bases lying between them.

This clone has just one count. This chain connects TRBV5-1 to TRBJ2-1, with 7 bases identical to TRBD2. Germline CDR1 reads SGHRS; CDR2 reads YFSETQ. Unmatched junction bases numbered 5, after V lost 4 bases and J lost 4 bases. This CDR3 spans 14 amino acids. The CDR3: CASSQSGAYNEQFF. The CDR3, as DNA: TGCGCCAGCAGCCAAAGCGGGGCGTACAATGAGCAGTTCTTC. The complete variable domain, with remaining parts taken from reference TRBV5-1 and TRBJ2-1, reads KAGVTQTPRYLIKTRGQQVTLSCSPISGHRSVSWYQQTPGQGLQFLFEYFSETQRNKGNFPGRFSGRQFSNSRSEMNVSTLELGDSALYLCASSQSGAYNEQFFGPGTRLTVL.

The V and J genes are TRBV2 and TRBJ2-4; D remains ambiguous. Germline values: CDR1 SNHLY, CDR2 FYNNEI. This CDR3 has 16 amino acids. Trimming removed 1 base at V and 0 bases at J, with 10 bases between. CDR3 sequence reads: CASSEGYSPAKNIQYF. The CDR3, as DNA: TGTGCCAGCAGTGAAGGGTACAGCCCAGCCAAAAACATTCAGTACTTC.

The chain employs TRBV9 and TRBJ1-4, with D tentatively TRBD1 (6 bases). The V gene's germline CDR1 is SGDLS and CDR2 YYNGEE. The CDR3 contains 14 residues. Trimming took off 4 bases at V and 8 bases at J, with 15 bases between the two ends. The CDR3 DNA reads TGTGCCAGCAGCATAAGACAGGCAGGGGAAAAACTGTTTTTT. Its protein is CASSIRQAGEKLFF.

V is TRBV5-4 and J is TRBJ2-5; 9 bases map to TRBD1. The CDR3 spans 17 residues. In germline, CDR1 is SGHNT, CDR2 YYREEE (reference sequence). V trimming: 0 bases; J trimming: 7 bases; junction bases outside the gene matches: 13. The chain's CDR3 is CASSLAAGQGLMVTQYF. DNA for the CDR3: TGTGCCAGCAGCTTGGCCGCGGGACAGGGCTTGATGGTGACCCAGTACTTC.

The chain is built from TRBV2 and TRBJ1-2; no clear D. V lost 6 bases to trimming and J lost 1 base, with 12 bases between them. The CDR3 runs to 14 residues. The V gene's germline CDR1 is SNHLY and CDR2 FYNNEI. As DNA, the CDR3 is TGTGCCAGCAGCCCGGTAGACAATAACTATGGCTACACCTTC. As protein: CASSPVDNNYGYTF.

V and J are TRBV28 and TRBJ2-7; TRBD2 is a possible D gene (6 bases). The V and J ends lost 6 bases and 3 bases respectively, with 15 bases between them. Germline V gene sequence: CDR1 MDHEN, CDR2 SYDVKM. The CDR3 is 14 amino acids. The CDR3 region has the DNA TGTGCCAGCAGCTCCGGGACTGTTCACTACGAGCAGTACTTC. Translation gives CASSSGTVHYEQYF.

This rearrangement joins TRBV6-4 to TRBJ2-7; TRBD1 matches at 9 bases. The V segment lost 4 bases and the J segment 2 bases; nucleotides outside the gene matches: 3. This CDR3 is built from 14 residues. The germline V gene has CDR1 MRHNA and CDR2 SNTAGT. CDR3 sequence (DNA): TGTGCCAGCAGTGGGACAGGGGAGGCCTACGAGCAGTACTTC. Encoded protein: CASSGTGEAYEQYF.

This rearrangement joins TRBV19 to TRBJ1-1, with a possible D match to TRBD1 (6 bases). The V end lost 8 bases, the J end lost 1 base, and 17 bases lay between the germline ends. This CDR3 spans 15 amino acids. Germline CDR1 is LNHDA and CDR2 is SQIVND (reference sequence). In DNA, the CDR3 is TGTGCCAGTCAGGGGCTACCAGGGAGGAACACTGAAGCTTTCTTT. The encoded protein is CASQGLPGRNTEAFF.